This TCR beta chain comes out of a study of blood T cell repertoires in COVID-19. The wider study: The United States, Italy and Spain were the sources of the acute and convalescent COVID-19 samples. Nucleic acid was either cDNA or gDNA, and it came from T cells, B-cell-depleted T cells, or PBMCs.

In germline, CDR1 is MNHEY, CDR2 SVGEGT. V lost 3 bases to trimming and J lost 6 bases, with 17 bases between them. The CDR3 extends over 15 amino acids. Recruited during active infection, patients (from Seattle) were subsequently followed longitudinally. As originally analysed: The assay estimated nucleated cells by amplifying reference gene primers. Only in-frame clones appear in the TCRdb table, and some are missing; sequencing was by immunoSEQ multiplex PCR. V and J calls and clone size follow that table, whereas D and trimming were derived from the DNA. The top ten hold around 0.93% of the sample, which has nearly 200,000 clones, 85% seen once.

The source material was peripheral blood. The gene calls are TRBV6-2 or TRBV6-3 and TRBJ1-1, with TRBD1 as a possible D gene (5 bases). The TCR sequence derives from a man in his sixties with COVID-19, enrolled during active disease. CDR3 loop: CASSYPDRGRAEAFF. CDR3 DNA sequence: TGTGCCAGCAGTTATCCAGACAGAGGACGAGCTGAAGCTTTCTTT.